These T cell receptor beta chains were read from a single sample in a study of T cells expressing NK-cell markers. TCRdb reprocessed the 5' RACE reads and reports one entry per CDR3 protein, with no DNA. Recorded for this sample: tens of thousands of distinct CDR3 sequences. Sequencing was carried out using blood T cells: a sorted CD56 or NKG2C T cell subset, CD4+ or CD8+ T cells, or bulk PBMC T cells (not recorded which). These receptors originate from a woman aged 18 to 75 in good health. Both conserved end residues are part of each CDR3. A row's size may be missing; if present it is once, few, many or a size class.

CASSSDGGGETQYF	TRBJ2-5	NA	TRBV3-1
CASSGTSGASEQYF	TRBJ2-7	NA	TRBV6-1
CASSLSRVDTQYF	TRBJ2-3	NA	TRBV27
CSARAGLAEVQETQYF	TRBJ2-5	NA	TRBV20-1
CATALTGEDNEQFF	TRBJ2-1	NA	TRBV24-1
CASRQGSYNEQFF	TRBJ2-1	NA	TRBV28
CAISEGGGGYTDTQYF	TRBJ2-3	NA	TRBV10-3
CASSAFAMRPQHF	TRBJ1-5	NA	TRBV28
CASSLVLMNTEAFF	TRBJ1-1	NA	TRBV7-2
CSARVGNGYTF	TRBJ1-2	NA	TRBV20-1
CASSSDRGLHNEQFF	TRBJ2-1	NA	TRBV7-3
CASSSPGQRYEQYF	TRBJ2-7	NA	TRBV7-9
CASSLAGIGYLGDYEQYF	TRBJ2-7	NA	TRBV7-2
CASSGDAQETQYF	TRBJ2-5	NA	TRBV9
CASSQDRASGDKNIQYF	TRBJ2-4	NA	TRBV4-1
CASSLGQGDSPLHF	TRBJ1-6	NA	TRBV5-1
CASSPPSYEQYF	TRBJ2-7	NA	TRBV5-1
CASSLDGQGGNSPLHF	TRBJ1-6	NA	TRBV7-9
CASSFGTDNEQFF	TRBJ2-1	NA	TRBV9
CASSLLVRANTGELFF	TRBJ2-2	NA	TRBV27
CASSEGPSANYEQYF	TRBJ2-7	NA	TRBV7-2
CASSQGWTVVREFF	TRBJ2-1	NA	TRBV7-3
CASSWAGTSEQYF	TRBJ2-7	NA	TRBV5-1
CSGASGGSPNEQFF	TRBJ2-1	NA	TRBV29-1
CASRTGGSNQPQHF	TRBJ1-5	NA	TRBV6-1
CASSQGGLAGEQFF	TRBJ2-1	NA	TRBV4-1
CASSRGQANEKLFF	TRBJ1-4	NA	TRBV27
CASSYPDPGTGATYEQYF	TRBJ2-7	NA	TRBV6-5
CASSEGQGARGANVLTF	TRBJ2-6	NA	TRBV2
CASSFDEGAGGYTF	TRBJ1-2	NA	TRBV7-9
CASSPGTGTNIQYF	TRBJ2-4	NA	TRBV27
CASSARGFSSYNEQFF	TRBJ2-1	NA	TRBV7-9
CASSSHDIAGNTGELFF	TRBJ2-2	NA	TRBV7-3
CASSPGTSGNNEQFF	TRBJ2-1	NA	TRBV27
CASSYEREVRDEQFF	TRBJ2-1	NA	TRBV6-5
CASSLSEETNQPQHF	TRBJ1-5	large	TRBV27
CASSPGTNTQYF	TRBJ2-3	NA	TRBV5-6
CASSTAEGGNSPLHF	TRBJ1-6	NA	TRBV5-1
CASRPAGTDYGYTF	TRBJ1-2	NA	TRBV12-3/TRBV12-4
CSAPRSGGSPYEQYF	TRBJ2-7	NA	TRBV20-1
CASSQDLYRGLNEQFF	TRBJ2-1	NA	TRBV14
CASRFGAAQETQYF	TRBJ2-5	NA	TRBV12-3/TRBV12-4
CASSLAHVPTSTDTQYF	TRBJ2-3	NA	TRBV12-3/TRBV12-4
CSVLTHSYNEQFF	TRBJ2-1	NA	TRBV29-1
CASSQEGGGTSFYNEQFF	TRBJ2-1	NA	TRBV4-1
CASSRAGIQYF	TRBJ2-4	NA	TRBV12-3/TRBV12-4
CASSFLPPSDRSSYEQYF	TRBJ2-7	NA	TRBV27
CASSLKDTLSPYEQYF	TRBJ2-7	NA	TRBV5-1
CASSQERTDQETQYF	TRBJ2-5	medium-sized	TRBV3-1